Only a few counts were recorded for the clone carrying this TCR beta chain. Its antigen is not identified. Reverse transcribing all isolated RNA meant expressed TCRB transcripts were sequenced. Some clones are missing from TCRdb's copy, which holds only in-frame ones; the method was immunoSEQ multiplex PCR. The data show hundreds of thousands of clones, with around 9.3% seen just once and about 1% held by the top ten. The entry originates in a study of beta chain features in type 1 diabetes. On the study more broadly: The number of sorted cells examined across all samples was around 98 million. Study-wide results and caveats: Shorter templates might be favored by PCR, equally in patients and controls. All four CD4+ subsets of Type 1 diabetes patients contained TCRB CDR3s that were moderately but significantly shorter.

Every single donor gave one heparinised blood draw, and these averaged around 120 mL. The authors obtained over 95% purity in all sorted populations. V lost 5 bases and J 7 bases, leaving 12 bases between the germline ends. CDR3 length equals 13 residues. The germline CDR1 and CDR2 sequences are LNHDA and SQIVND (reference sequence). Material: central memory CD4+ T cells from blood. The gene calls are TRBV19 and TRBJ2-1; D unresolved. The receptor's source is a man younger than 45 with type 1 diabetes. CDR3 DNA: TGTGCCAGTAGTGCCCACAGTGGGAATGAGCAGTTCTTC. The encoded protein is CASSAHSGNEQFF.